This T cell receptor (beta chain) was identified in a study of cytotoxic CD8 clonotypes in ibrutinib-treated CLL. Overall study context: Researchers reported 11 to 12 relapsed/refractory and about 15 treatment-naive patients, 17 to 18 of them IGHV unmutated. Study findings and constraints: Sampling time points were not equivalent between sustained-remission and progressing patients.

The CDR3 contains 18 residues. Unmatched junction bases numbered 15, after V lost 3 bases and J lost 2 bases. Germline CDR1 and CDR2: KGHSH and LQKENI. Clones were read by immunoSEQ multiplex PCR, and TCRdb kept only the in-frame ones, dropping some. This sample yields 150,000 to 200,000 clones, of which 70% to 90% are seen a single time; around 3% belongs to the top ten. Regarding this clone: Antigen: not known.

The sample in question was PBMCs, obtained at disease progression, from a patient treated with ibrutinib. This receptor was taken from a human donor with chronic lymphocytic leukemia. This rearrangement joins TRBV18 to TRBJ1-2, with TRBD1 matching 7 bases. As DNA, the CDR3 is TGTGCCAGCTCACCCGAACGGCCCGACAGGGTAGGAAACTATGGCTACACCTTC. Translated, it gives CASSPERPDRVGNYGYTF.